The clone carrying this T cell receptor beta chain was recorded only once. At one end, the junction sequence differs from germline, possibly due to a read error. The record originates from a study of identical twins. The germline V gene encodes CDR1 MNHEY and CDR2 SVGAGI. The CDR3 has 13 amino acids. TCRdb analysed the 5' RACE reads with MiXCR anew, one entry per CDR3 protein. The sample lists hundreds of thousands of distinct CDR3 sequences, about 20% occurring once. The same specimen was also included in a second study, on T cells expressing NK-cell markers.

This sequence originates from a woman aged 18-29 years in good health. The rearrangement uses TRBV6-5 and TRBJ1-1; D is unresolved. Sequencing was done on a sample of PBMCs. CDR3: CASSDSWNTEAFF. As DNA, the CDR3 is TGTGCCAGCAGTGACTCATGGAACACTGAAGCTTTCTTT.